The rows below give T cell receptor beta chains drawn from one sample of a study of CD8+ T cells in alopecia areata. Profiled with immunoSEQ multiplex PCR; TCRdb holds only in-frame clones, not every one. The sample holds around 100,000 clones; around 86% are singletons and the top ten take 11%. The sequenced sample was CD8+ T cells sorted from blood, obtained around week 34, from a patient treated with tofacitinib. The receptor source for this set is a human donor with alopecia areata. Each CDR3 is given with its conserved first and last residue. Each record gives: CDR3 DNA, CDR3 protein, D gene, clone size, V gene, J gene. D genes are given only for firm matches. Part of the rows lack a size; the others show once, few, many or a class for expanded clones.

CDR3 DNA: TGTGCCAGCAGCGTCGACTGGGAGCGAGAGACCCAGTACTTC; CDR3 protein: CASSVDWERETQYF; D gene: -; clone size: -; V gene: TRBV5-6; J gene: TRBJ2-5
CDR3 DNA: TGTGCTAGTGGTTTGTACCGCAAAGGGAGCACTGAAGCTTTCTTT; CDR3 protein: CASGLYRKGSTEAFF; D gene: -; clone size: -; V gene: TRBV12-5; J gene: TRBJ1-1
CDR3 DNA: TGTGCCAGCAGCCCGGACAACCAAGAGACCCAGTACTTC; CDR3 protein: CASSPDNQETQYF; D gene: -; clone size: -; V gene: TRBV5-4; J gene: TRBJ2-5
CDR3 DNA: TGTGCCATCAGTGGCAACACAGGGGGCGACACCGGGGAGCTGTTTTTT; CDR3 protein: CAISGNTGGDTGELFF; D gene: TRBD1; clone size: -; V gene: TRBV10-3; J gene: TRBJ2-2
CDR3 DNA: TGTGCCAGCCATACGGGATTCCGGTACGAGCAGTACTTC; CDR3 protein: CASHTGFRYEQYF; D gene: -; clone size: -; V gene: TRBV2; J gene: TRBJ2-7
CDR3 DNA: TGTGCCAGCAATGAGAGGACGGGGAACACTGAAGCTTTCTTT; CDR3 protein: CASNERTGNTEAFF; D gene: -; clone size: -; V gene: TRBV2; J gene: TRBJ1-1
CDR3 DNA: TGCGCCAGCAGCCAGCCGGGACTAGCGGGCTCCAATGAGCAGTTCTTC; CDR3 protein: CASSQPGLAGSNEQFF; D gene: TRBD2; clone size: few; V gene: TRBV4-1; J gene: TRBJ2-1
CDR3 DNA: TGCAGCGTTGAAACCTCTACGAGCAGGTTCTACTACAATGAGCAGTTCTTC; CDR3 protein: CSVETSTSRFYYNEQFF; D gene: -; clone size: -; V gene: TRBV29-1; J gene: TRBJ2-1
CDR3 DNA: TGTGCCAGCAGCCAAGATTTAGACAGGGGGCGCCGCTATGGCTACACCTTC; CDR3 protein: CASSQDLDRGRRYGYTF; D gene: TRBD1; clone size: -; V gene: TRBV4-2; J gene: TRBJ1-2
CDR3 DNA: TGTGCCAGCAGCCCCACAGGGTTTCTGACAGATACGCAGTATTTT; CDR3 protein: CASSPTGFLTDTQYF; D gene: -; clone size: once; V gene: TRBV5-5; J gene: TRBJ2-3
CDR3 DNA: TGCGCCAGCAGCTTGTTCTGGGGGACCGTAGAGGAGCAGTTCTTC; CDR3 protein: CASSLFWGTVEEQFF; D gene: -; clone size: -; V gene: TRBV5-1; J gene: TRBJ2-1
CDR3 DNA: TGTGCCAGCAGCCAGAAAGGGGGGACTGAAGCTTTCTTT; CDR3 protein: CASSQKGGTEAFF; D gene: -; clone size: -; V gene: TRBV13; J gene: TRBJ1-1
CDR3 DNA: TGTGCCAGCAGCTTTCTAGCGGGAGGGTCCAGCGAGCAGTACTTC; CDR3 protein: CASSFLAGGSSEQYF; D gene: TRBD2; clone size: -; V gene: TRBV5-6; J gene: TRBJ2-7
CDR3 DNA: TGTGCCAGCAGTTCCGACAGGTTTAACTATGGCTACACCTTC; CDR3 protein: CASSSDRFNYGYTF; D gene: -; clone size: -; V gene: TRBV27; J gene: TRBJ1-2
CDR3 DNA: TGCGCCAGCAGCCACGGTGAACACACCGGGGAGCTGTTTTTT; CDR3 protein: CASSHGEHTGELFF; D gene: -; clone size: -; V gene: TRBV4-1; J gene: TRBJ2-2
CDR3 DNA: TGTGCCAGCAGTGACGGGCCAACAGGCCATGAGCAGTTCTTC; CDR3 protein: CASSDGPTGHEQFF; D gene: -; clone size: -; V gene: TRBV6-4; J gene: TRBJ2-1